These 25 T cell receptor beta chains were sequenced from one sample in a study of Ad26.COV2.S vaccination and SARS-CoV-2 variants. Treatment reported: 15 to 20 received Ad26.COV2.S at low or high dose, single or two shots; 5 received placebo; per-sample allocation not given. Day 63 after the first vaccine or placebo injection was the time point for sampling. TCRdb keeps only in-frame clones here, not all; method: immunoSEQ multiplex PCR. The data contain about 400,000 clones, approximately 89% of them seen just once; the ten biggest clones take up 1.9%. Sequences were derived from peripheral blood, sampled in a trial of Ad26.COV2.S vaccine versus placebo. Every receptor here comes from a person aged 18-60 years who received the Ad26.COV2.S COVID-19 vaccine or a placebo.

J is TRBJ1-1 and V is TRBV3-1 (or the pseudogene TRBV3-2); 11 nucleotides line up with TRBD1. Trimming removed 4 bases from V and 3 bases from J; junction bases left unmatched: 7. The CDR3 consists of 16 residues. The V gene's germline CDR1 is LGHDT and CDR2 YNNKEL (reference sequence). The CDR3 sequence is CASSRGQGAPDTEAFF. The CDR3 coding sequence is TGTGCCAGCAGCCGAGGACAGGGGGCGCCGGACACTGAAGCTTTCTTT.

This chain connects TRBV2 to TRBJ2-7; 13 bases map to TRBD2. This CDR3 is built from 13 residues. Germline assignment: CDR1 SNHLY and CDR2 FYNNEI. V was pared by 8 bases and J by 7 bases, with 5 bases of the junction left unmatched. The CDR3, as DNA: TGTGCCAGCCGACTAGCGGGAGGAGGTGAGCAGTACTTC. The encoded protein is CASRLAGGGEQYF.

This clone was recorded only once. The rearrangement uses TRBV2 and TRBJ2-1; maybe TRBD1 (6 bases). CDR1 is SNHLY, CDR2 FYNNEI, per germline. V shed 7 bases and J shed 1 base, with 14 bases lying between them. The CDR3 spans 15 residues. Here the CDR3 reads CASIDRLGSYNEQFF. The CDR3 coding sequence is TGTGCCAGCATCGACAGGTTAGGTTCCTACAATGAGCAGTTCTTC.

The chain carries TRBV24-1 and TRBJ2-1; D ambiguous. Germline values: CDR1 KGHDR, CDR2 SFDVKD. V was pared by 0 bases and J by 0 bases, with 11 bases between. The CDR3 is 17 amino acids. This chain's CDR3 is CATSDLAGPNSYNEQFF. CDR3 in DNA: TGTGCCACCAGTGATTTGGCCGGTCCCAACTCCTACAATGAGCAGTTCTTC.

The J gene is TRBJ1-1, the V gene TRBV30; 9 nucleotides match TRBD1. The V segment lost 3 bases and the J segment 7 bases; nucleotides outside the gene matches: 9. Germline V gives CDR1 GTSNPN, CDR2 SVGIG (reference sequence). This CDR3 is 14 amino acids long. CDR3 amino acids: CAWSETGGLGEAFF. CDR3 bases: TGTGCCTGGAGCGAGACAGGGGGGCTTGGTGAAGCTTTCTTT.

V usage is TRBV2 and J usage is TRBJ1-1; 8 nucleotides agree with TRBD1. This CDR3 spans 18 amino acids. V trimming: 7 bases; J trimming: 1 base; junction bases outside the gene matches: 17. Germline CDR1 SNHLY, CDR2 FYNNEI. CDR3 region: CASNLKDRARRGNTEAFF. CDR3 in DNA: TGTGCCAGCAACCTAAAGGACAGGGCGCGGCGGGGGAACACTGAAGCTTTCTTT.

V gene TRBV19 combines with J gene TRBJ2-2; 8 bases map to TRBD2. CDR3 length: 14 amino acids. Germline CDR1 is LNHDA and CDR2 is SQIVND (reference sequence). V was clipped by 9 bases and J by 5 bases; unmatched bases: 8. The CDR3 reads CASKLAGRTGELFF. Here the CDR3 DNA reads TGTGCCAGCAAGTTAGCGGGGAGGACCGGGGAGCTGTTTTTT.

The chain joins TRBV2 to TRBJ2-7; the D gene is possibly TRBD2 (5 bases). CDR3 length equals 12 residues. In germline, CDR1 is SNHLY, CDR2 FYNNEI. With 6 bases removed from V and 3 bases from J, the gap between germline ends came to 9 bases. CDR3 in DNA: TGTGCCAGCAGGGCTACTAGCTACGAGCAGTACTTC. It is translated as CASRATSYEQYF.

This clone was counted between two and nine times. The rearrangement links TRBV7-3 to TRBJ2-1; D could derive from TRBD1 or TRBD2 (5 bases each). Trimming removed 6 bases from V and 7 bases from J, with 19 bases in between. Germline CDR1 SGHTA, CDR2 FQGTGA. CDR3 size: 15 residues. The CDR3 nucleotides are TGTGCCAGCAGTCCATTCGGGACGGACAAAAATGAGCAGTTCTTC. It yields the protein CASSPFGTDKNEQFF.

This sequence joins TRBV5-1 and TRBJ1-5; 9 bases line up with TRBD1. CDR1 and CDR2 (germline): SGHRS, YFSETQ. CDR3 length: 15 amino acids. V trimming: 2 bases; J trimming: 0 bases; junction bases outside the gene matches: 0. This CDR3 reads CASSLQGASNQPQHF. CDR3 nucleotides: TGCGCCAGCAGCTTACAGGGGGCTAGCAATCAGCCCCAGCATTTT.

This clone was detected once. The V and J genes are TRBV7-6 and TRBJ2-5; unclear D gene. The CDR3 has 14 amino acids. V was clipped by 5 bases and J by 4 bases, with 14 bases between them. Germline V gene data show CDR1 as SGHVS and CDR2 as FNYEAQ. CDR3 DNA sequence: TGTGCCAGCAGCCCGCGACCGGACCCAGAGACCCAGTACTTC. Translation gives CASSPRPDPETQYF.

This clone was counted once. This is likely an artifact of a read error, given a far larger clone one base away. This chain connects TRBV6-4 to TRBJ2-7, with TRBD2 matching over 12 bases. Germline CDR1 is MRHNA and CDR2 is SNTAGT. V dropped 0 bases and J dropped 6; count of bases not matched to a gene: 0. The CDR3 runs 14 residues. The CDR3 region has the DNA TGTGCCAGCAGTGACTCGACTAGCGGGAGCGAGCAGTACTTC. Translated: CASSDSTSGSEQYF.

The rearrangement uses TRBV9 and TRBJ2-7; D is unclear. From germline, CDR1 is SGDLS and CDR2 YYNGEE. The ends were cut back, 4 bases at V and 3 bases at J, with 14 bases in the middle. This CDR3 has 14 amino acids. DNA for the CDR3: TGTGCCAGCAGCCCCTATTCAGGCAGCTACGAGCAGTACTTC. The encoded protein is CASSPYSGSYEQYF.

J is TRBJ2-6 and V is TRBV15; the D is unclear. With 3 bases removed from V and 0 bases from J, the gap between germline ends came to 9 bases. Germline assignment: CDR1 LNHNV and CDR2 YYDKDF (reference sequence). The CDR3 is made up of 16 amino acids. The CDR3, as DNA: TGTGCCACCAGCAGTGATGGCGGCTCTGGGGCCAACGTCCTGACTTTC. Amino acids: CATSSDGGSGANVLTF.

The genes are TRBV19 and TRBJ1-3; the D is unclear. V was clipped by 4 bases and J by 0 bases, with 10 bases between them. The CDR3 spans 15 residues. Germline V gives CDR1 LNHDA, CDR2 SQIVND (reference sequence). CDR3 nucleotides: TGTGCCAGTAGTAGCGGACCGTCCTCTGGAAACACCATATATTTT. It yields the protein CASSSGPSSGNTIYF.

The chain employs TRBV5-8 and TRBJ1-2; D not certain. The CDR3 sequence is 9 residues long. Germline CDR1 SGHTS, CDR2 YDEGEE. With 7 bases removed from V and 7 bases from J, the gap between germline ends came to 5 bases. The CDR3 DNA reads TGTGCCAGCGGAATTGGCTACACCTTC. Amino acids: CASGIGYTF.

The gene calls are TRBV24-1 and TRBJ2-7, with 12 bases lining up with TRBD1. Germline-derived CDR1 and CDR2 are KGHDR and SFDVKD. Unmatched junction bases numbered 5, after V lost 2 bases and J lost 7 bases. This CDR3 spans 15 amino acids. The CDR3 region is CATSDSGQGAVEQYF. The CDR3 DNA reads TGTGCCACCAGTGATTCGGGACAGGGGGCGGTGGAGCAGTACTTC.

The chain joins TRBV7-8 to TRBJ2-1, with D tentatively TRBD2 (7 bases). Germline V CDR1 and CDR2: SGHVS, FQNEAQ. The CDR3 loop spans 16 amino acids. V lost 5 bases to trimming and J lost 1 base, with 15 bases between them. The chain's CDR3 is CASSPRGGLSYNEQFF. Here the CDR3 DNA reads TGTGCCAGCAGCCCAAGGGGGGGGCTATCCTACAATGAGCAGTTCTTC.

This chain links TRBV24-1 with TRBJ2-3, with a weak D call TRBD1 (5 bases). V lost 0 bases and J lost 6, with 15 bases in between. The germline V gene has CDR1 KGHDR and CDR2 SFDVKD. The CDR3 runs 16 residues. This chain's CDR3 is CATSDLRVQGGDTQYF. Written as DNA, the CDR3 is TGTGCCACCAGTGATTTGCGGGTTCAGGGTGGCGATACGCAGTATTTT.

The chain joins TRBV5-1 to TRBJ2-1; no clear D. Germline V gene data show CDR1 as SGHRS and CDR2 as YFSETQ. This CDR3 is built from 13 residues. Trimming took off 2 bases at V and 6 bases at J, with 9 bases between the two ends. The CDR3 reads CASSFRNTNEQFF. The CDR3 DNA follows: TGCGCCAGCAGCTTCCGAAATACCAATGAGCAGTTCTTC.

The chain combines TRBV5-1 with TRBJ2-3; D might be TRBD2 (6 bases). With 1 base removed from V and 5 bases from J, the gap between germline ends came to 8 bases. The CDR3 has 13 residues. The V gene's germline CDR1 is SGHRS and CDR2 YFSETQ. This chain's CDR3 is CASSLRRGDTQYF. The DNA for the CDR3 is TGCGCCAGCAGCTTGCGGCGGGGAGATACGCAGTATTTT.

CDR3 nucleotide sequence: TGTGCCAGCAGCTTGGGACAGGGCTCTGGAAACACCATATATTTT. Its protein is CASSLGQGSGNTIYF. The chain combines TRBV7-9 with TRBJ1-3; 9 bases map to TRBD1. The germline V gene encodes CDR1 SEHNR and CDR2 FQNEAQ (reference sequence). This CDR3 has 15 amino acids. The trim removed 3 bases at V and 0 bases at J, leaving 0 bases unmatched.

The gene calls are TRBV5-1 and TRBJ2-7; TRBD2 agrees at 10 bases. With V trimmed by 0 bases and J by 3 bases, 9 bases remained unmatched. CDR1 is SGHRS and CDR2 is YFSETQ in the germline V gene. The CDR3 extends over 17 amino acids. The CDR3 here is CASSLGTSGNSNYEQYF. CDR3 DNA: TGCGCCAGCAGCTTGGGCACTAGCGGGAACTCAAACTACGAGCAGTACTTC.

The chain recombines TRBV29-1 with TRBJ2-7; the D is unclear. The germline V gene encodes CDR1 SQVTM and CDR2 ANQGSEA. CDR3 length equals 10 residues. V lost 4 bases to trimming and J lost 4 bases, with 5 bases between them. CDR3 DNA sequence: TGCAGCGTTGGGGAATACGAGCAGTACTTC. Residues: CSVGEYEQYF.

In this sample, this clone turned up once. V usage is TRBV7-2 and J usage is TRBJ1-1, with 7 bases lining up with TRBD1. This CDR3 is 16 amino acids long. Germline V gives CDR1 SGHTA, CDR2 FQGNSA. Trimming removed 5 bases from V and 3 bases from J; junction bases left unmatched: 12. Here the CDR3 reads CASSRPGGTGYTEAFF. The CDR3 region has the DNA TGTGCCAGCAGCCGCCCAGGGGGTACAGGGTACACTGAAGCTTTCTTT.